Listed here are 8 T cell receptor beta chains from one sample, sequenced in a study of T cell repertoires in cytomegalovirus infection. Each CDR3 protein gets one entry after TCRdb re-called the reads with MiXCR. The sample yields fewer than 550,000 distinct CDR3 sequences, approximately 31% seen once. Sequencing was carried out using PBMCs. The receptors derive from a human donor in good health (CMV status not recorded). Some clones in this sample may be carry-over from other donors' samples.

This clonotype appeared once. An end of the junction does not agree with germline; a read error may underlie this. V usage is TRBV7-2 and J usage is TRBJ2-7, with D possibly TRBD1 on 6 matching bases. The CDR3 contains 18 residues. Germline CDR1 reads SGHTA; CDR2 reads FQGNSA. The chain's CDR3 is CVSSSSLWGRARSYEQYF. DNA of the CDR3: TGTGTCAGCAGCTCATCCCTTTGGGGGCGGGCGCGTTCCTACGAGCAGTACTTC.

About this clonotype: This sequence may be a read error, since a much larger clone differs from it by one base. The chain couples TRBV7-6 to TRBJ2-7; 9 nucleotides align to TRBD1. The CDR3 totals 16 residues. Per the germline V gene, CDR1 is SGHVS and CDR2 is FNYEAQ. The CDR3: CASSHGWTGETYKQYF. The CDR3 bases are TGTGCCAGCAGCCATGGTTGGACAGGGGAGACCTACAAGCAGTACTTC. The full variable domain, rest sourced from reference TRBV7-6 and TRBJ2-7, is GAGVSQSPRYKVTKRGQDVALRCDPISGHVSLYWYRQALGQGPEFLTYFNYEAQQDKSGLPNDRFSAERPEGSISTLTIQRTEQRDSAMYRCASSHGWTGETYKQYFGPGTRLTVT.

This chain links TRBV5-1 with TRBJ2-3; TRBD1 might be the D (6 bases). The V gene's germline CDR1 is SGHRS and CDR2 YFSETQ. The V end was cut by 3 bases, the J end by 0 bases, with 14 bases between. The CDR3 is 16 amino acids. In DNA, the CDR3 is TGCGCCAGCAGCTCGGGACACACGGAAAGCACAGATACGCAGTATTTT. Translating gives CASSSGHTESTDTQYF.

The rearrangement joins TRBV28 to TRBJ1-1, with D possibly matching TRBD1 (6 bases). Germline V gives CDR1 MDHEN, CDR2 SYDVKM. CDR3 length equals 15 residues. The ends were cut back, 4 bases at V and 7 bases at J, with 19 bases in the middle. The CDR3 is CASSSAGGRYLEAFF. The CDR3 DNA follows: TGTGCCAGCAGTTCCGCGGGGGGGCGCTATCTTGAAGCTTTCTTT.

The V and J genes are TRBV2 and TRBJ2-5, with TRBD2 matching over 11 bases. V dropped 8 bases and J dropped 5; count of bases not matched to a gene: 13. This CDR3 contains 16 residues. Germline V lookup: CDR1 SNHLY, CDR2 FYNNEI. CDR3 DNA: TGTGCCAGCCGCCCGGACACTAGCGGGGGCAGGGAGACCCAGTACTTC. It yields the protein CASRPDTSGGRETQYF.

This clonotype was counted between two and nine times. The chain links TRBV7-8 to TRBJ2-5; D is possibly TRBD2 (5 bases). The CDR3 is made up of 13 amino acids. Per germline, CDR1 SGHVS and CDR2 FQNEAQ. Trimming removed 5 bases from V and 5 bases from J, with 12 bases in between. The CDR3 spells CASSPVLAETQYF. The CDR3 DNA reads TGTGCCAGCAGCCCTGTTTTAGCGGAGACCCAGTACTTC. Based on the CDR3 plus reference TRBV7-8 and TRBJ2-5, the full variable domain is GAGVSQSPRYKVAKRGQDVALRCDPISGHVSLFWYQQALGQGPEFLTYFQNEAQLDKSGLPSDRFFAERPEGSVSTLKIQRTQQEDSAVYLCASSPVLAETQYFGPGTRLLVL.

With respect to this clonotype: Germline and junction disagree at one end, which may indicate a read error. The chain combines TRBV19 with TRBJ1-2; D perhaps matches TRBD1 (5 bases). CDR3 length equals 12 residues. From germline, CDR1 is LNHDA and CDR2 SQIVND (reference sequence). The CDR3 sequence is CASSIPGRGSTF. CDR3 sequence (DNA): TGTGCCAGTAGTATTCCAGGTCGGGGCTCCACCTTC.

This chain uses TRBV6-5 with TRBJ1-1; tentatively, D is TRBD1 (6 bases). The CDR3 has 14 residues. V lost 4 bases to trimming and J lost 5 bases, with 14 bases between them. From germline, CDR1 is MNHEY and CDR2 SVGAGI. CDR3: CASSSGAGDTEAFF. DNA for the CDR3: TGTGCCAGCAGTTCAGGGGCGGGGGATACTGAAGCTTTCTTT.